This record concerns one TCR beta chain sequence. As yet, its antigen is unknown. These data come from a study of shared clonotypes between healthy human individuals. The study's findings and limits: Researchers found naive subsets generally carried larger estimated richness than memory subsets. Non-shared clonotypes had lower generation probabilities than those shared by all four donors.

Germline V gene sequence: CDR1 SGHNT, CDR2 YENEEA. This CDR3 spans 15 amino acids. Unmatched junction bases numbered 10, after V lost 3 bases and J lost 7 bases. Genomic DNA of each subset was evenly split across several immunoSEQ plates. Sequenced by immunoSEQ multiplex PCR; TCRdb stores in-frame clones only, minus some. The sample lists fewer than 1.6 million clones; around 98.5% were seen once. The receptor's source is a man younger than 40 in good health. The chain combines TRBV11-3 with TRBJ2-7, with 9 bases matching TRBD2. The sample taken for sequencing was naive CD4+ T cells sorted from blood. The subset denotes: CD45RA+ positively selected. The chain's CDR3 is CASSFSGGSPGEQYF. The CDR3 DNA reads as TGTGCCAGCAGCTTTAGCGGGGGATCCCCCGGAGAGCAGTACTTC.